This record looks at one TCR beta chain sequence and its context. Sequenced by immunoSEQ multiplex PCR; TCRdb stores in-frame clones only, minus some. The repertoire holds over 650,000 clones, over 75% seen once, with about 0.0094% in the top ten. The data are from a study of shared T cell receptors in the human thymus. Germline CDR1 is GTSNPN and CDR2 is SVGIG (reference sequence). The CDR3 loop spans 16 amino acids. V was cut by 0 bases and J by 7 bases, with 21 bases left in between. This sample was also put to use in a study of human thymus T cells.

J is TRBJ1-2 and V is TRBV30, with a tentative D call TRBD1 (6 bases). Material: thymocytes. The TCR originated in a boy in the first two years of life with a congenital heart defect. The chain's CDR3 is CAWSVGGDAGRSGYTF. The CDR3 DNA follows: TGTGCCTGGAGTGTAGGGGGGGACGCTGGGCGTAGTGGCTACACCTTC.